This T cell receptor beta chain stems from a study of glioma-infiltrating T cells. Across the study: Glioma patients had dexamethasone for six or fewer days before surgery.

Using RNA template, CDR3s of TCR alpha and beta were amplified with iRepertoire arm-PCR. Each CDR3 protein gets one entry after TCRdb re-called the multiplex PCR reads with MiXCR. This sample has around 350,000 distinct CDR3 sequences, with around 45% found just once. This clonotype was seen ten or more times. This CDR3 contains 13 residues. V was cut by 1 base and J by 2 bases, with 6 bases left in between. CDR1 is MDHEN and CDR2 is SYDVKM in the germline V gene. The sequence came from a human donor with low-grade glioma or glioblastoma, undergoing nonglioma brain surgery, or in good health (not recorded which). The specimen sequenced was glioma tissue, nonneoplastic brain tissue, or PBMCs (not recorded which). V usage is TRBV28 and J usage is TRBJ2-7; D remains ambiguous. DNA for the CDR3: TGTGCCAGCAGTTTATCCCCCGCCTACGAGCAGTACTTC. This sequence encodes CASSLSPAYEQYF.